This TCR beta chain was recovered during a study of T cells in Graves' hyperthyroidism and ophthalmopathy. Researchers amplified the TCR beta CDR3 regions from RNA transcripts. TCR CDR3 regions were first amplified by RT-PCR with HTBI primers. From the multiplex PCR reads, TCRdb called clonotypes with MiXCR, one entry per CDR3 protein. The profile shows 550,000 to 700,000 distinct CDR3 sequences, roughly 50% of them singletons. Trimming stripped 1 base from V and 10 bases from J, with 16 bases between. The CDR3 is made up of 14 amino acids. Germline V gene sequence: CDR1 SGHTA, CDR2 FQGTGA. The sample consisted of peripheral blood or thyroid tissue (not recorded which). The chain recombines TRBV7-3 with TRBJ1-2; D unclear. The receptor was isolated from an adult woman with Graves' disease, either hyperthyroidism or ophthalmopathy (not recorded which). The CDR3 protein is CASSLIPAGSSYTF. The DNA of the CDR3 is TGTGCCAGCAGCTTAATACCGGCGGGGAGCTCCTACACCTTC.